The 12 T cell receptor beta chains in this list originate from one sample, sequenced in a study of pediatric ulcerative colitis. Libraries were prepared by immunoSEQ multiplex PCR; TCRdb keeps only in-frame clonotypes and omits some of them. The sample lists over 45,000 clones, under 80% seen once, with about 4% in the top ten. Rectal tissue came from one to two pinch biopsies taken at colonoscopy. Specimen: gut tissue. The receptors come from a girl under 18 with moderate ulcerative colitis.

The genes are TRBV2 and TRBJ2-7, with D maybe TRBD1 (5 bases). Trimming removed 6 bases at V and 2 bases at J, with 11 bases between. The CDR3 has 13 amino acids. The V gene's germline CDR1 is SNHLY and CDR2 FYNNEI. CDR3 amino acids: CASRRTLPYEQYF. Written as DNA, the CDR3 is TGTGCCAGCAGGAGGACATTGCCCTACGAGCAGTACTTC.

This sequence joins TRBV29-1 and TRBJ2-2, with D possibly being TRBD2 (6 bases). Trimming shortened V by 6 bases and J by 5 bases, and 28 bases separated the two germline ends. This CDR3 is built from 18 residues. Per the germline V gene, CDR1 is SQVTM and CDR2 is ANQGSEA. As DNA, the CDR3 is TGCAGCGTAGTCGATCCAAAGGACGGAGGGGATTTGACCGGGGAGCTGTTTTTT. Amino acid sequence: CSVVDPKDGGDLTGELFF.

This clone was detected only once. The genes are TRBV10-2 and TRBJ1-2; possible D gene TRBD1, 5 bases. V lost 1 base, J lost 2 bases, and 8 bases lay in between. This CDR3 spans 14 amino acids. CDR1 is WSHSY, CDR2 SAAADI, per germline. CDR3 nucleotides: TGCGCCAGCAGTGAGTGGAGGGGCAACTATGGCTACACCTTC. Amino acid sequence: CASSEWRGNYGYTF.

This clone came up once. V is TRBV6-6 and J is TRBJ1-2; no clear D. In germline, CDR1 is MNHNY, CDR2 SVGAGI (reference sequence). This CDR3 is 12 amino acids long. V gave up 9 bases and J gave up 8 bases, with 16 bases separating them. The CDR3 nucleotides read TGTGCCAGTTTTGAGGGATCGTTCGGCTACACCTTC. This sequence encodes CASFEGSFGYTF.

The chain uses TRBV10-1 and TRBJ2-1; D is undetermined. CDR1 WNHNN and CDR2 SYGVQD come from the germline V gene (reference sequence). With 0 bases removed from V and 6 bases from J, the gap between germline ends came to 3 bases. The CDR3 totals 12 residues. The CDR3 DNA reads as TGCGCCAGCAGTGAGTCCCTCAATGAGCAGTTCTTC. Translating gives CASSESLNEQFF.

The chain joins TRBV5-1 to TRBJ2-3; D might be TRBD1 or TRBD2, each matching 5 bases. Trimming removed 1 base from V and 0 bases from J, with 9 bases in between. The CDR3 sequence is 15 residues long. The germline V gene encodes CDR1 SGHRS and CDR2 YFSETQ. The CDR3 region is CASSLRGLSTDTQYF. CDR3 bases: TGCGCCAGCAGCTTGCGGGGCCTGAGCACAGATACGCAGTATTTT.

This clone was seen more than once but under ten times. This rearrangement joins TRBV11-3 to TRBJ1-6; D may be TRBD1 (5 bases). This CDR3 contains 14 residues. Germline V gene sequence: CDR1 SGHNT, CDR2 YENEEA. Trimming left V 5 bases short and J 8 bases short, with 13 bases between. The CDR3 protein is CASSIQGRDSPLHF. The CDR3 DNA reads TGTGCCAGCAGCATCCAGGGAAGAGATTCACCCCTCCACTTT.

The V and J genes are TRBV7-2 and TRBJ1-5; 8 bases are a match to TRBD1. Germline trimming cut 5 bases from V and 10 bases from J; bases unmatched to any gene: 13. CDR3 length: 15 amino acids. CDR1 is SGHTA, CDR2 FQGNSA, per germline. DNA of the CDR3: TGTGCCAGCAGCGTAGACAGGGGAGGTAATTCCCCCCAGCATTTT. Translation: CASSVDRGGNSPQHF. The variable domain in full, with the rest retrieved from reference TRBV7-2 and TRBJ1-5, is GAGVSQSPSNKVTEKGKDVELRCDPISGHTALYWYRQSLGQGLEFLIYFQGNSAPDKSGLPSDRFSAERTGGSVSTLTIQRTQQEDSAVYLCASSVDRGGNSPQHFGDGTRLSIL.

The chain's CDR3 is CASSLGQVSSTRGYTF. The CDR3 nucleotides are TGTGCCAGCAGCTTAGGACAGGTATCTAGCACCCGTGGCTACACCTTC. The chain links TRBV13 to TRBJ1-2; D is possibly TRBD1 (5 bases). Germline assignment: CDR1 PRHDT and CDR2 FYEKMQ (reference sequence). Trimming cost V 0 bases and J 7 bases, with 18 bases left between them. This CDR3 contains 16 residues.

This rearrangement joins TRBV27 to TRBJ2-5; 16 bases match TRBD2. The CDR3 runs to 20 residues. Germline-derived CDR1 and CDR2 are MNHEY and SMNVEV (reference sequence). V shed 1 base and J 4 bases; nucleotides not matched to a gene: 12. As DNA, the CDR3 is TGTGCCAGCAGTTTATGGCCCGGGACTAGCGGGAGGGCCTTCCGAGAGACCCAGTACTTC. Translating it yields CASSLWPGTSGRAFRETQYF.

A few counts support this clone. The V gene is TRBV6-1, the J gene TRBJ1-2; the match to TRBD1 covers 7 bases. This CDR3 spans 15 amino acids. V trimming: 2 bases; J trimming: 6 bases; junction bases outside the gene matches: 9. Germline lookup yields CDR1 MNHNS and CDR2 SASEGT. CDR3 coding DNA: TGTGCCAGCAGTGAAAACAGGGGAAGGGAGGATGGCTACACCTTC. It codes for CASSENRGREDGYTF.

This clone has just one count. J is TRBJ1-1 and V is TRBV14; D is undetermined. The CDR3 spans 12 residues. Germline V CDR1 and CDR2: SGHDN, FVKESK. V was pared by 1 base and J by 6 bases, with 6 bases between. The CDR3 protein is CASSQGVSEAFF. The DNA of the CDR3 is TGTGCCAGCAGCCAAGGGGTGTCTGAAGCTTTCTTT.